A single sample gave rise to the 23 T cell receptor beta chains below, sequenced in a study of blood T cell repertoires in COVID-19. The protocol was immunoSEQ multiplex PCR, while the TCRdb copy is restricted to in-frame clones and leaves out a portion. The sample shows about 270,000 clones, about four fifths of them seen only once. The source material was peripheral blood. The receptors derive from a woman aged 60-75 years with active or convalescent COVID-19.

V gene TRBV20-1 combines with J gene TRBJ2-3; D is ambiguous. The CDR3 loop spans 16 amino acids. Between the trimmed V and J ends, which lost 3 bases and 0 bases, there was a span of 16 bases. The germline V gene encodes CDR1 DFQATT and CDR2 SNEGSKA (reference sequence). This chain's CDR3 is CSASFRGDLSTDTQYF. The CDR3 DNA sequence: TGCAGTGCTAGTTTCAGAGGCGACCTTAGCACAGATACGCAGTATTTT.

CDR3 sequence (DNA): TGTGCCAGCACCCTTGGACAACTTACCCTTATCAAGCAGTACTTC. It specifies CASTLGQLTLIKQYF. The chain recombines TRBV5-6 with TRBJ2-7; D is perhaps TRBD1 (5 bases). CDR1 is SGHDT, CDR2 YYEEEE, per germline. The CDR3 has 15 residues. V was pared by 6 bases and J by 8 bases, with 24 bases between.

The V gene is TRBV19, the J gene TRBJ2-5; 7 bases are a match to TRBD1. V was clipped by 5 bases and J by 1 base; unmatched bases: 1. Germline loops: CDR1 LNHDA, CDR2 SQIVND (reference sequence). The CDR3 loop spans 13 amino acids. The DNA for the CDR3 is TGTGCCAGTAGTGGGACAGCCCAAGAGACCCAGTACTTC. This encodes CASSGTAQETQYF.

The V and J genes are TRBV15 and TRBJ1-5, with D perhaps matching TRBD1 (6 bases). The germline gives CDR1 LNHNV, CDR2 YYDKDF (reference sequence). V gave up 0 bases and J gave up 8 bases, with 23 bases separating them. The CDR3 is 18 amino acids. For the CDR3, the DNA is TGTGCCACCAGCAGAGATCTTAATAGACAGGCGGCGGGGGAGCCCCAGCATTTT. This gives the protein CATSRDLNRQAAGEPQHF.

This clone was seen ten or more times. The chain employs TRBV27 and TRBJ2-7, with 7 nucleotides matching TRBD2. Germline CDR1 MNHEY, CDR2 SMNVEV (reference sequence). The CDR3 runs to 16 residues. J gave up 7 bases and V 4 bases, and 16 bases lay outside the gene matches. The CDR3 coding sequence is TGTGCCAGCAGTTCGGGGCTAGCGGTTCTGGCGCGAGAGCAGTACTTC. This gives the protein CASSSGLAVLAREQYF.

J is TRBJ2-7 and V is TRBV10-3; 8 nucleotides match TRBD1. Germline V CDR1 and CDR2: ENHRY, SYGVKD. The CDR3 covers 18 residues. With V trimmed by 2 bases and J by 0 bases, 12 bases remained unmatched. The DNA for the CDR3 is TGTGCCATCAGTGAGGGGGCAGGGGGCCCTAGGAGCTCCTACGAGCAGTACTTC. Protein: CAISEGAGGPRSSYEQYF.

V usage is TRBV7-3 and J usage is TRBJ2-2, with D perhaps matching TRBD2 (6 bases). The V gene lost 0 bases and the J gene lost 1 base, with 12 bases spanning the gap. CDR3 length: 17 amino acids. Germline CDR1 and CDR2: SGHTA and FQGTGA. The CDR3 region is CASSLTPGLGNTGELFF. The CDR3 bases are TGTGCCAGCAGCTTAACGCCGGGACTGGGGAACACCGGGGAGCTGTTTTTT.

In this sample, this clone turned up a few times. The chain has TRBV4-3 and TRBJ2-1; TRBD2 aligns across 7 bases. CDR3 size: 17 residues. V shed 5 bases, J shed 1 base, and the junction held 11 bases outside the gene matches. Germline lookup yields CDR1 LGHNA and CDR2 YSLEER. The CDR3 nucleotides read TGCGCCAGCAGCAGGCTACACGGGGGGAGGTCCTACAATGAGCAGTTCTTC. Protein: CASSRLHGGRSYNEQFF.

The rearrangement links TRBV7-3 to TRBJ2-3; D is ambiguous. Germline CDR1 reads SGHTA; CDR2 reads FQGTGA. The germline V and J ends were trimmed by 2 bases and 1 base, with 10 bases remaining between them. The CDR3 spans 15 residues. The CDR3 reads CASSLLPLRTDTQYF. As DNA, the CDR3 is TGTGCCAGCAGCTTACTACCCCTACGCACAGATACGCAGTATTTT.

There are a few counts of this clone. V is TRBV30 and J is TRBJ2-7; TRBD1 agrees at 8 bases. The CDR3 loop spans 18 amino acids. J lost 0 bases, V lost 0 bases, and 13 bases had no gene match. Looked up from germline, CDR1 is GTSNPN and CDR2 is SVGIG (reference sequence). The CDR3 DNA is TGTGCCTGGAGTGTACTGGACAGGGCCACTCTTAGCTCCTACGAGCAGTACTTC. Translation gives CAWSVLDRATLSSYEQYF.

There are a few counts of this clone. The chain uses TRBV14 and TRBJ2-1, with TRBD2 as a possible D gene (6 bases). CDR1 is SGHDN, CDR2 FVKESK, per germline. The germline V and J ends were trimmed by 4 bases and 1 base, with 11 bases remaining between them. The CDR3 is 15 amino acids. The CDR3 bases are TGTGCCAGCAGCCTACGCGGGAAGTCCTACAATGAGCAGTTCTTC. As protein: CASSLRGKSYNEQFF.

The CDR3 coding sequence is TGTGCCAGCTCACCTACCGGGACAGGTCCCTACGAGCAGTACTTC. Protein product: CASSPTGTGPYEQYF. The chain recombines TRBV18 with TRBJ2-7; TRBD1 matches at 8 bases. V lost 3 bases, J lost 2 bases, and 6 bases stayed unmatched. CDR1 and CDR2 (germline): KGHSH, LQKENI. The CDR3 runs 15 residues.

This clone has just a few counts. The chain couples TRBV3-1 (or the pseudogene TRBV3-2) to TRBJ1-4; the match to TRBD1 covers 7 bases. V gave up 0 bases and J gave up 0 bases; unmatched junction bases: 10. This CDR3 is built from 19 residues. The germline CDR1 and CDR2 sequences are LGHDT and YNNKEL (reference sequence). CDR3 sequence reads: CASSQEYGTVDSTNEKLFF. The DNA for the CDR3 is TGTGCCAGCAGCCAAGAGTACGGGACAGTGGACTCAACTAATGAAAAACTGTTTTTT.

The chain has TRBV27 and TRBJ1-1; 11 bases align to TRBD1. The length of the CDR3 is 15 residues. The germline V gene has CDR1 MNHEY and CDR2 SMNVEV (reference sequence). The junction had 7 bases not matched to a gene; V was cut back by 5 bases and J by 5 bases. Here the CDR3 reads CASSAAGTGGTEAFF. The CDR3 region has the DNA TGTGCCAGCAGTGCGGCCGGGACAGGGGGAACTGAAGCTTTCTTT.

The chain links TRBV7-9 to TRBJ2-7, with TRBD1 matching over 7 bases. Germline lookup yields CDR1 SEHNR and CDR2 FQNEAQ (reference sequence). The V segment lost 5 bases and the J segment 6 bases; nucleotides outside the gene matches: 13. This CDR3 region has 15 residues. CDR3 in DNA: TGTGCCAGCAGCCTGAGCTACAGGGGAGTAGGCGAGCAGTACTTC. It is translated as CASSLSYRGVGEQYF. The variable domain in full, completed from reference TRBV7-9 and TRBJ2-7, reads DTGVSQNPRHKITKRGQNVTFRCDPISEHNRLYWYRQTLGQGPEFLTYFQNEAQLEKSRLLSDRFSAERPKGSFSTLEIQRTEQGDSAMYLCASSLSYRGVGEQYFGPGTRLTVT.

V is TRBV7-9 and J is TRBJ1-2; TRBD1 matches at 8 bases. This CDR3 has 14 amino acids. CDR1 is SEHNR, CDR2 FQNEAQ, per germline (reference sequence). Trimming took 5 bases from V and 4 from J; bases not matched to a gene: 6. CDR3 bases: TGTGCCAGCAGCAGTGGACAGGGTGCCTATGGCTACACCTTC. Encoded protein: CASSSGQGAYGYTF.

V usage is TRBV3-1 (or the pseudogene TRBV3-2) and J usage is TRBJ2-2; possibly TRBD2 for D (7 bases). The V gene lost 4 bases and the J gene lost 10 bases, with 22 bases spanning the gap. From germline, CDR1 is LGHDT and CDR2 YNNKEL (reference sequence). This CDR3 is built from 16 residues. CDR3 sequence (DNA): TGTGCCAGCAGCCTACTCCTGGGGGGGGCCATAAAGGAGCTGTTTTTT. It is translated as CASSLLLGGAIKELFF.

This chain links TRBV10-3 with TRBJ1-1; D perhaps matches TRBD1 (6 bases). Germline V gene lookup returns CDR1 ENHRY and CDR2 SYGVKD. This CDR3 is 15 amino acids long. V gave up 2 bases and J gave up 7 bases, with 17 bases separating them. This chain's CDR3 is CAISENTGTTSEAFF. The CDR3 region has the DNA TGTGCCATCAGTGAGAACACCGGGACAACTAGTGAAGCTTTCTTT.

The rearrangement uses TRBV9 and TRBJ2-4; weak D call: TRBD2 (6 bases). The ends were cut back, 4 bases at V and 6 bases at J, with 17 bases in the middle. Germline loops: CDR1 SGDLS, CDR2 YYNGEE. This CDR3 has 15 amino acids. The CDR3 reads CASSPPPGVTNIQYF. CDR3 nucleotides: TGTGCCAGCAGCCCCCCCCCGGGGGTTACAAACATTCAGTACTTC.

This clone has just one count. The chain couples TRBV16 to TRBJ2-6; a possible D gene is TRBD1 (5 bases). Germline CDR1 KGHSY, CDR2 FQNENV. Trimming stripped 3 bases from V and 0 bases from J, with 12 bases between. The CDR3 covers 17 residues. Written as DNA, the CDR3 is TGTGCCAGCAGCCAGAGAACAGGTAGCTCTGGGGCCAACGTCCTGACTTTC. It is translated as CASSQRTGSSGANVLTF.

The chain carries TRBV19 and TRBJ1-1; the D is unclear. Trimming took off 6 bases at V and 1 base at J, with 6 bases between the two ends. The CDR3 extends over 12 amino acids. Looked up from germline, CDR1 is LNHDA and CDR2 is SQIVND (reference sequence). The CDR3 region has the DNA TGTGCCAGTAGCGCACAGAACACTGAAGCTTTCTTT. Its protein product is CASSAQNTEAFF.

The chain couples TRBV11-2 to TRBJ2-3; TRBD2 aligns across 10 bases. J gave up 4 bases and V 5 bases, and 3 bases lay outside the gene matches. This CDR3 is built from 14 residues. Germline CDR1 reads SGHAT; CDR2 reads FQNNGV. The CDR3 protein is CASSPGLAADTQYF. CDR3 nucleotide sequence: TGTGCCAGCAGCCCAGGACTAGCGGCAGATACGCAGTATTTT.

The chain combines TRBV24-1 with TRBJ1-2; tentatively, D is TRBD1 (5 bases). Germline V gene lookup returns CDR1 KGHDR and CDR2 SFDVKD. There are 13 residues in the CDR3. V gave up 6 bases and J gave up 4 bases, with 11 bases separating them. CDR3 coding DNA: TGTGCCACCAGTCCAGGGCATGGCTATGGCTACACCTTC. It specifies CATSPGHGYGYTF.